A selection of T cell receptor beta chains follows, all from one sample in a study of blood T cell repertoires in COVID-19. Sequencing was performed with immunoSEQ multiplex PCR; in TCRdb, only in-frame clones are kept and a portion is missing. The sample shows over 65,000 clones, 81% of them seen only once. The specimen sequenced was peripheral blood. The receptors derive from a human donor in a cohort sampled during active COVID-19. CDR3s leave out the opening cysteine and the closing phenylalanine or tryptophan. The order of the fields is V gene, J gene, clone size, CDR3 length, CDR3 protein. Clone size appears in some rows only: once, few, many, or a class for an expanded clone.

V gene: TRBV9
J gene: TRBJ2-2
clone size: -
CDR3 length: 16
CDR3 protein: ASSVAGSVAGRTGELF

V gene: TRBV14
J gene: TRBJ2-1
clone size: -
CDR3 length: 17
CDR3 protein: ASSQGLGRPQSSYNEQF

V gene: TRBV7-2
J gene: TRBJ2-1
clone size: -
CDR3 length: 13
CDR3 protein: ASSLARGGANEQF

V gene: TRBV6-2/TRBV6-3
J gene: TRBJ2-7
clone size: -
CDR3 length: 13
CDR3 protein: ASSYQLRESYEQY

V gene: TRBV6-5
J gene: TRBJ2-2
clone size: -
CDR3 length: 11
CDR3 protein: ASSLTGTGELF

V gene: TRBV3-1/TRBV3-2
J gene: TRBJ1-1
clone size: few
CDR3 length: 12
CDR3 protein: ASSAGTKNTEAF

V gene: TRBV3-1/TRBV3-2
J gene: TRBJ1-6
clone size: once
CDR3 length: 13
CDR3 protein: ASSQIGQGNSPLH

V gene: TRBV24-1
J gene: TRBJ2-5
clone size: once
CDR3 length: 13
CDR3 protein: ATSDLGQGKETQY

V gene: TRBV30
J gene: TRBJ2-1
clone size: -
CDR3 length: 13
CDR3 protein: AWRTGTSAYNEQF

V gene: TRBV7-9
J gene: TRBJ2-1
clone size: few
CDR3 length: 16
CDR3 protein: ASSSRPNRLAADNEQF

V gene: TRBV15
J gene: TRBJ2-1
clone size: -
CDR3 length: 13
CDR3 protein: ATSRGTGGRNEQF

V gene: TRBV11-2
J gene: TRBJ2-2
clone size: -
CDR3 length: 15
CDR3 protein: ASSLGGLAGRSGELF

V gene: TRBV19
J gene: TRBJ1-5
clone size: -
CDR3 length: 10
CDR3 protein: ASSTYNQPQH

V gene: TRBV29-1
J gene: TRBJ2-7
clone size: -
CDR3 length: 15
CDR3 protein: SVVQAVGGMAYYEQY

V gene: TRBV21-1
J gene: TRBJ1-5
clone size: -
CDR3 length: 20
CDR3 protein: ASSPRMPEDRVHEVSNQPQH

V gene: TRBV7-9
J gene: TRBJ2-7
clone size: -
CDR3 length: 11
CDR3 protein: ASSPLDSPQQY

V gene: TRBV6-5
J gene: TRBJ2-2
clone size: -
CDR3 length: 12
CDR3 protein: ASSYSRDSGELF

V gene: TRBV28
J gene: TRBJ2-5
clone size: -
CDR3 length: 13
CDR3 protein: ASSFGGGASETQY

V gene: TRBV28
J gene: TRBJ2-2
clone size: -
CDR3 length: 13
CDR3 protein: ASSFAGEETGELF

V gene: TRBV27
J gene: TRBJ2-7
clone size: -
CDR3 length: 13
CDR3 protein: ASSLGTGVSYEQY

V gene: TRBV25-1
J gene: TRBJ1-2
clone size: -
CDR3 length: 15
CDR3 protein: ASTGPGQGNTNYGYT

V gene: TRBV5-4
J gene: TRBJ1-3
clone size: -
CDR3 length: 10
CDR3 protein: ASSRLGNTIY

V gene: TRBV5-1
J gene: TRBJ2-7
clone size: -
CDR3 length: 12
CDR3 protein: ASSFRGLLDEQY

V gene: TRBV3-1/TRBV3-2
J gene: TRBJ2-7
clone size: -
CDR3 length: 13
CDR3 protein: ASSQGAGLPSMEY

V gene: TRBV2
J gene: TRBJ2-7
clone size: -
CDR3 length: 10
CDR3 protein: ASKEGRYEQY

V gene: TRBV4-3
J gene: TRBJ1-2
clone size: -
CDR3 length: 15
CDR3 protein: ASSRGGTPTRTGGYT

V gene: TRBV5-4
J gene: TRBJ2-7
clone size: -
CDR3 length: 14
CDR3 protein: ASSRLGGGRADEQY

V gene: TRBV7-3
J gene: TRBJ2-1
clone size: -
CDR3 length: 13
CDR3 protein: ASSFTGGVGNEQF

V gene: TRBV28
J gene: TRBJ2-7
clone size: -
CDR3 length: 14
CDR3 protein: ASSFIARRSTYEQY

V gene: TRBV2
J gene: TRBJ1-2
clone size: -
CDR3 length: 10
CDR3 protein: ASSQQGGGYT

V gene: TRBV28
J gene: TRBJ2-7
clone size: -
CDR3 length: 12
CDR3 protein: ASTRGDRGREQY

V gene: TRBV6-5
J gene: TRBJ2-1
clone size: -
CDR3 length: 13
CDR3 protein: ASSYLTSGINEQF

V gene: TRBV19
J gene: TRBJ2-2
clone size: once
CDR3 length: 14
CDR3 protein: ASSFPSGQVTGELF

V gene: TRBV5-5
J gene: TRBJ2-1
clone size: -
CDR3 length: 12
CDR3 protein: ASSLEAAGDEQF

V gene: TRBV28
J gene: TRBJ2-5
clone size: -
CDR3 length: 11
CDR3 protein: ASAHLTQETQY

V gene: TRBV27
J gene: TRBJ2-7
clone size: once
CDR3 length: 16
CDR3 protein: ASSLSTPGGSRGYEQY

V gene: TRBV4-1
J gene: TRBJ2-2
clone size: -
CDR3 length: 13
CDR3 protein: ASSQGAGGTGELF

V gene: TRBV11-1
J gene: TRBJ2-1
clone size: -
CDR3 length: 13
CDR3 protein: ASSSRGAGGDEQF

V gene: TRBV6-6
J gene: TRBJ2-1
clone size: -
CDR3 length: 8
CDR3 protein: ASGRDEQF

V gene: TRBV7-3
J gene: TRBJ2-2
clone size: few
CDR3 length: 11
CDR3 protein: ASSLFQGGELF

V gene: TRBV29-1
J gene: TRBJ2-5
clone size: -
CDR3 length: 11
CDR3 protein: SVGETSAETQY

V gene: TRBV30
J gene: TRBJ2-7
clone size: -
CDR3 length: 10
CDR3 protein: AWKGPNYEQY

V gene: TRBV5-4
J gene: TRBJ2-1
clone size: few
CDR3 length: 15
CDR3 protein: ASSPRSPGEGSNEQF

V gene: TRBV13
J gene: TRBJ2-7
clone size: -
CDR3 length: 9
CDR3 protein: ASSLGAGQY

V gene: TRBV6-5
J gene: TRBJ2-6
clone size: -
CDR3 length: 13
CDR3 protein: ASSPSPSGANVLT

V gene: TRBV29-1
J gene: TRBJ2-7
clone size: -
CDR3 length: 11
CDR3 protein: SVDIAGTYEQY

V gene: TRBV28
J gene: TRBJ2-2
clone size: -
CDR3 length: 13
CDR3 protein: ASRPGTGTTGELF

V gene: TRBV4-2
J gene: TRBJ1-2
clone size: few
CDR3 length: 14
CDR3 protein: ASSQDGGSPNYGYT

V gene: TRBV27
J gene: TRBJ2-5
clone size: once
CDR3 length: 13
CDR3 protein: ASSPSGSRQETQY

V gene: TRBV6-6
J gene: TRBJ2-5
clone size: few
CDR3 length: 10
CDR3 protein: ASSFRRETQY

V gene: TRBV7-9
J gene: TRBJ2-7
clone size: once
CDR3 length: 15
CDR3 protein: ASSLGRTSGSGYEQY

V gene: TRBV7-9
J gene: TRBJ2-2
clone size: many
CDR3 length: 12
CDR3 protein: ASSGRQASGELF

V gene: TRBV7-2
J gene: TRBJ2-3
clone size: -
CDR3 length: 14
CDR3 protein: ASSFQGTGPTDTQY

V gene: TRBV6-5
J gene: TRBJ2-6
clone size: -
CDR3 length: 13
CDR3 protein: ASSLGQAGANVLT

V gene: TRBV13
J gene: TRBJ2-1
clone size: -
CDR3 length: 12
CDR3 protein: ASSPKRGANEQF

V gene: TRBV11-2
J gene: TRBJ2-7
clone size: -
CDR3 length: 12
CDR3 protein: ASSLGQGPGEQY

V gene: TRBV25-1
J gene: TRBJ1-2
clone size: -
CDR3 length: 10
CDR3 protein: ATSPGGNRYT